Included here is one TCR beta chain sequence, with context. The table came from immunoSEQ multiplex PCR; TCRdb's copy has only in-frame clones and leaves some out. This table has 150,000 to 200,000 clones, 84% appearing once. This sample is part of a study of blood T cell repertoires in COVID-19. The wider study: The United States, Italy and Spain supplied acute and convalescent COVID-19 samples. Sample material is recorded as cDNA or gDNA derived from T cells, B-cell-depleted T cells, or PBMCs.

CDR3 length equals 16 residues. Trimming removed 6 bases at V and 2 bases at J, with 16 bases between. Germline V CDR1 and CDR2: KGHSH, LQKENI. Sequencing was done on a sample of peripheral blood. The rearrangement joins TRBV18 to TRBJ2-2; the D is unclear. The receptor was isolated from a woman older than 75 with acute or convalescent COVID-19. The CDR3 DNA follows: TGTGCCAGCTCCGATCTCGCGATTACCAACACCGGGGAGCTGTTTTTT. This gives the protein CASSDLAITNTGELFF.